The 10 T cell receptor beta chains in this list originate from one sample, sequenced in a study of beta chain features in type 1 diabetes. Overall study results and limits: TCRB CDR3 length was moderately but significantly reduced in all four CD4+ subsets of Type 1 diabetes patients.

These TCRs' antigens remain unknown. The entirety of the isolated RNA underwent reverse transcription, so expressed TCRB transcripts were sequenced. Libraries were prepared by immunoSEQ multiplex PCR; TCRdb keeps only in-frame clonotypes and omits some of them. The table includes some 370,000 clones, 9.6% detected once. The sample consisted of central memory CD4+ T cells from blood. Every receptor here comes from a man aged 25 to 45 with type 1 diabetes.

In the case of this clone: The sample contains more than one DNA sequence encoding this CDR3. The chain employs TRBV10-1 and TRBJ1-2, with a possible D match to TRBD1 (5 bases). Trimming took 0 bases from V and 0 from J, leaving 5 bases between them. The CDR3 consists of 14 residues. Germline V gives CDR1 WNHNN, CDR2 SYGVQD (reference sequence). CDR3: CASSESTANYGYTF. The CDR3 DNA reads as TGCGCCAGCAGTGAGTCGACAGCTAACTATGGCTACACCTTC.

This clone was seen a handful of times. The chain couples TRBV20-1 to TRBJ2-7; possibly TRBD2 for D (6 bases). The V end was cut by 6 bases, the J end by 10 bases, with 16 bases between. Germline CDR1 and CDR2: DFQATT and SNEGSKA (reference sequence). There are 11 residues in the CDR3. CDR3 bases: TGCAGTGCCTTGGACTACCCGATCCAGTACTTC. Translation: CSALDYPIQYF.

The chain combines TRBV7-2 with TRBJ2-7, with D possibly TRBD1 on 6 matching bases. Per germline, CDR1 SGHTA and CDR2 FQGNSA. Trimming cost V 3 bases and J 3 bases, with 15 bases left between them. The CDR3 sequence is 15 residues long. The CDR3 here is CASSFIRDTHYEQYF. CDR3 nucleotides: TGTGCCAGCAGCTTTATAAGGGACACCCACTACGAGCAGTACTTC.

V gene TRBV11-2 combines with J gene TRBJ2-7; the D gene is possibly TRBD2 (5 bases). CDR1 SGHAT and CDR2 FQNNGV come from the germline V gene. V was pared by 1 base and J by 5 bases, with 12 bases between. This CDR3 has 14 amino acids. CDR3 region: CASSLGGVRDEQYF. The CDR3 DNA is TGTGCCAGCAGCTTAGGGGGAGTGAGAGACGAGCAGTACTTC.

This clone was recorded a few times. The rearrangement links TRBV19 to TRBJ1-1; 7 bases agree with TRBD1. The CDR3 contains 15 residues. Germline CDR1 LNHDA, CDR2 SQIVND (reference sequence). V lost 5 bases and J lost 1; bases outside the gene matches: 7. CDR3 residues: CASSPLTGSNTEAFF. The DNA of the CDR3 is TGTGCCAGTAGTCCTCTGACAGGGTCGAACACTGAAGCTTTCTTT. The whole variable domain, remainder taken from reference TRBV19 and TRBJ1-1, is DGGITQSPKYLFRKEGQNVTLSCEQNLNHDAMYWYRQDPGQGLRLIYYSQIVNDFQKGDIAEGYSVSREKKESFPLTVTSAQKNPTAFYLCASSPLTGSNTEAFFGQGTRLTVV.

To note about this clone: At one end, the junction sequence differs from germline, possibly due to a read error. This sequence joins TRBV6-6 and TRBJ2-5; perhaps D is TRBD1 or TRBD2 (5 bases each). The DNA end favors TRBJ2-7, so the J call may be wrong. This CDR3 contains 15 residues. Germline V gene sequence: CDR1 MNHNY, CDR2 SVGAGI (reference sequence). This CDR3 reads CAISRGPRSSYEQYF. The CDR3 region has the DNA TGTGCCATCAGTCGGGGACCGCGATCCTCCTACGAGCAGTACTTC.

This clone showed up just a few times. V usage is TRBV28 and J usage is TRBJ1-4, with 8 bases identical to TRBD1. This CDR3 contains 15 residues. Germline V lookup: CDR1 MDHEN, CDR2 SYDVKM. Losses at the gene ends were 6 bases for V and 7 bases for J; bases not matched to a gene: 10. In DNA form, the CDR3 reads TGTGCCAGCAGCCCTACGACAGGGGCTCTTGAAAAACTGTTTTTT. Translated, it gives CASSPTTGALEKLFF.

The gene calls are TRBV7-9 and TRBJ2-3; 7 bases map to TRBD1. The CDR3 totals 13 residues. The J segment lost 6 bases and the V segment lost 3 bases, leaving 3 bases of the junction unmatched. Germline V lookup: CDR1 SEHNR, CDR2 FQNEAQ (reference sequence). DNA for the CDR3: TGTGCCAGCAGCTTGAAGGGGGCGGATACGCAGTATTTT. Amino acids: CASSLKGADTQYF.

V gene TRBV27 combines with J gene TRBJ1-2; 8 positions agree with TRBD1. CDR3 length equals 13 residues. The germline V gene has CDR1 MNHEY and CDR2 SMNVEV (reference sequence). Trimming at V came to 4 bases and at J to 2 bases, leaving 0 bases not matched to a gene. Written as DNA, the CDR3 is TGTGCCAGCAGTTACAGGGGGAACTATGGCTACACCTTC. Translation gives CASSYRGNYGYTF.

This chain links TRBV2 with TRBJ1-1; D is possibly TRBD1 (6 bases). With 2 bases removed from V and 1 base from J, the gap between germline ends came to 23 bases. The CDR3 is 19 amino acids. Germline V gene data show CDR1 as SNHLY and CDR2 as FYNNEI. The CDR3 coding sequence is TGTGCCAGCAGTGAATACACTCCGGGACACAAGTACGGGAACACTGAAGCTTTCTTT. Amino acid sequence: CASSEYTPGHKYGNTEAFF.